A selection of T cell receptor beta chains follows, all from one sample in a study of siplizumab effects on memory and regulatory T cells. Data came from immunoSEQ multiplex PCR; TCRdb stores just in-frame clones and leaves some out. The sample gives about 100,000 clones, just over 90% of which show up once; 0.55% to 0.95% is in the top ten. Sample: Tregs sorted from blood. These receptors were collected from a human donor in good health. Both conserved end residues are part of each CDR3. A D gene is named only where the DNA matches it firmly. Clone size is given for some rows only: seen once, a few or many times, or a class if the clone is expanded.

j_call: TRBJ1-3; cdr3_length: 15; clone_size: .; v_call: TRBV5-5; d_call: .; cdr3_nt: TGTGCCAGCAGCTTGGTTCCGAGCGGTGGAAACACCATATATTTT; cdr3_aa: CASSLVPSGGNTIYF
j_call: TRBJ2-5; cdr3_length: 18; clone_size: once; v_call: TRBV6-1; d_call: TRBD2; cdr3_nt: TGTGCCAGCAGTGAAGGCCTCTACGGGGGGAGGGTAGTAGAGACCCAGTACTTC; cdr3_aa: CASSEGLYGGRVVETQYF
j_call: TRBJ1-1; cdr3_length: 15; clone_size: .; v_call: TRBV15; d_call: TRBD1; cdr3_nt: TGTGCCACCAGCAGAGATCGTAGGACAGGCATTGAAGCTTTCTTT; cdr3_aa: CATSRDRRTGIEAFF
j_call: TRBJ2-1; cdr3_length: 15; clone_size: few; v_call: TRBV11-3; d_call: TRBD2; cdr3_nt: TGTGCCAGCAGCGAGATAGCGGGAGTTTCCAATGAGCAGTTCTTC; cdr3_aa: CASSEIAGVSNEQFF
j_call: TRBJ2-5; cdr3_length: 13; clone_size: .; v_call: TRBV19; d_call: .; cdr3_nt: TGTGCCAGTAGTATCAACTATCGAGAGACCCAGTACTTC; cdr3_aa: CASSINYRETQYF
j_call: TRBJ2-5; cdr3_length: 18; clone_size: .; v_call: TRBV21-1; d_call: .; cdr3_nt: TGTGCCAGCAACCTAACAACCTTAGCGGGAGGTCCCAGGGAGACCCAGTACTTC; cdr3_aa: CASNLTTLAGGPRETQYF
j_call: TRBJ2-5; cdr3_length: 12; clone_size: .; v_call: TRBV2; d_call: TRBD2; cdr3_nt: TGTGCCAGCAGCCCAGCGGGGGAGACCCAGTACTTC; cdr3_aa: CASSPAGETQYF
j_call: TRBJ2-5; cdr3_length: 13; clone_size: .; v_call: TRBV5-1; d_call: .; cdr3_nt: TGCGCCAGCAGTAGCGGGACAGAAGAGACCCAGTACTTC; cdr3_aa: CASSSGTEETQYF
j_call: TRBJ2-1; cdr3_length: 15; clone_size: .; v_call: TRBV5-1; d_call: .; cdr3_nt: TGCGCCAGCAGCCGGGGGCGGGCGGTTTCGAATGAGCAGTTCTTC; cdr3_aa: CASSRGRAVSNEQFF
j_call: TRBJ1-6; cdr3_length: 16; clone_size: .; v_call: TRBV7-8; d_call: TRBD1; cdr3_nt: TGTGCCAGCAGCCTAATCCAGGGGGCCGATAATTCACCCCTCCACTTT; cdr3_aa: CASSLIQGADNSPLHF
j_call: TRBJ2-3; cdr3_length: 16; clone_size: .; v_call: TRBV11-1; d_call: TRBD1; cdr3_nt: TGTGCCAGCAGCTTAGTGACAGGGACCTACACAGATACGCAGTATTTT; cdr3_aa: CASSLVTGTYTDTQYF
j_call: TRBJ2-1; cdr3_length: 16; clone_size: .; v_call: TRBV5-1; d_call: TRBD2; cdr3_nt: TGCGCCAGCAGCCCTCAGACTAGCGGGATAGGCACTGAGCAGTTCTTC; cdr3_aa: CASSPQTSGIGTEQFF
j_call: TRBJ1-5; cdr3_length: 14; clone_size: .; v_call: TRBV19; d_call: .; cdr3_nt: TGTGCCAGTAGTATCGACCGGCGCAATCAGCCCCAGCATTTT; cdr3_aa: CASSIDRRNQPQHF
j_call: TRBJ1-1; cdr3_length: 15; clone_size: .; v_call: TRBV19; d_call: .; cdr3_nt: TGTGCCAGTACTCCCCCGGGGTCCTGGGACACTGAAGCTTTCTTT; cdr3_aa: CASTPPGSWDTEAFF
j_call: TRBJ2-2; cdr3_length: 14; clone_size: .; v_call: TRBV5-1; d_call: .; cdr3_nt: TGCGCCAGCAGCCCGAGGGGGACGTCCGGGGAGCTGTTTTTT; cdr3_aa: CASSPRGTSGELFF
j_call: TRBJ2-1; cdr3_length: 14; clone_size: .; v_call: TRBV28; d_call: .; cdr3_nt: TGTGCCAGCATCCCGGCGGCTAGTCAGAATGAGCAGTTCTTC; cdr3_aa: CASIPAASQNEQFF
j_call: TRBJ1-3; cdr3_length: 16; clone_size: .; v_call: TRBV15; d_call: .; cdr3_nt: TGTGCCACCAGCAGAGTATGGGGGCTGGCTGGAAACACCATATATTTT; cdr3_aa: CATSRVWGLAGNTIYF
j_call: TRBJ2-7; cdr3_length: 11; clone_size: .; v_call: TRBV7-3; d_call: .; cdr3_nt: TGTGCCAGCAGCCCCTACTACGAGCAGTACTTC; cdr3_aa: CASSPYYEQYF
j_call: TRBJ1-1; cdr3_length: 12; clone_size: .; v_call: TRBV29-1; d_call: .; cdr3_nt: TGCAGCGCCGCTCGCGGGAACACTGAAGCTTTCTTT; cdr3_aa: CSAARGNTEAFF
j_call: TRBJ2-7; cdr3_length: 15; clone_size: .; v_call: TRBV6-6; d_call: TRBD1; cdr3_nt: TGTGCCAGCAGTCGACAGGGGGCCCTTGGCTACGAGCAGTACTTC; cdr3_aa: CASSRQGALGYEQYF
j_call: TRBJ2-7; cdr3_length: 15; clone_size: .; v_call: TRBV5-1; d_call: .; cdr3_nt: TGCGCCAGCAGCTCGAAGGGCGCAGGGACCTACGAGCAGTACTTC; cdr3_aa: CASSSKGAGTYEQYF
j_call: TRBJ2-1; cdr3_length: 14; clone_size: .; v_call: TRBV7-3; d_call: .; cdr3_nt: TGTGCCAGCAGCTTCAGGGCCAGCGGCAATGAGCAGTTCTTC; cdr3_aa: CASSFRASGNEQFF